This TCR beta chain was sequenced in a study of OX40 agonist ivuxolimab in advanced cancers. In terms of the full investigation: Ivuxolimab, which targeted the costimulatory receptor OX40 (CD134), was an agonistic, fully human IgG2 monoclonal antibody. The paper describes the monotherapy dose-escalation part (N of about 55 patients) of the phase I trial of ivuxolimab. Partial responses were achieved by three dose-escalation patients, of whom one had hepatocellular carcinoma and two had cutaneous melanoma. Of the roughly 52 patients in dose escalation, 19 had hepatocellular carcinoma, around 15 had melanoma, 9 had renal cell carcinoma and 9 had head and neck cancer. The dose-escalation cohort was 80% to 90% male with a mean age of about 60 years, ranging from about 20 to 85. Peripheral TCRbeta sequencing was intended to test whether TCR sequence diversity was altered and clonal T-cell expansion was caused by ivuxolimab. Intravenous ivuxolimab was administered to patients every 2 weeks at six dose levels: 0.01, 0.1, 0.3, 1.5, 3 and 10 mg/kg. Patients were allowed to have had prior anti-PD-1, anti-PD-L1 or anti-CTLA-4 therapy, and 40% of the dose-escalation patients had previously received checkpoint inhibitors. Points the paper makes about the study in general: Clonal expansion of both CD4+ and CD8+ blood T cells was observed from baseline to week 6 at doses 0.1 to 3.0 mg/kg. The antigen specificity of the peripheral T cells that underwent clonal expansion was not determined. After ivuxolimab, more expanded clones were found on average in CD8+ T cells than in CD4+ T cells. In the 0.1-3.0 mg/kg groups, partial responders were among the patients with the lowest normalized peripheral clonal expansion, particularly in CD8+ T cells. Low levels of normalized T-cell clonal expansion were also seen in some nonresponding patients.

For sequencing of the TCRbeta CDR3 region, genomic DNA was extracted from the sorted cells. The immunoSEQ Assay was used to sequence the TCRbeta CDR3 regions. TCRdb holds this immuneACCESS table with in-frame rearrangements only. Some clones are missing; in checked studies, unresolved V genes explain under half, and the rest has no known cause. Across this sample there are about 38,000 clones, with about 80% seen only once. The ten largest clones add up to about 12% of the sample. The trial excluded patients who had a history of autoimmune disease or were on systemic immunosuppression. Peripheral blood for TCR sequencing was drawn from every dose cohort at baseline, at cycle 4 day 1 and at cycle 7 day 1. The samples were taken from a phase I, first-in-human, multicenter, open-label dose-escalation trial of ivuxolimab. Adults with locally advanced or metastatic head and neck squamous cell, hepatocellular, melanoma or renal cell carcinoma were enrolled in the trial. Before TCR sequencing, CD4+ T cells and CD8+ T cells were sorted from peripheral blood as separate populations.

This clone was detected only a few times. What this receptor recognizes is not known. No quality values exist for individual bases; no much larger clone is one base distant. There are 15 amino acids in the CDR3, from cysteine to phenylalanine inclusive. The retained sequence is limited to the CDR3, 45 bases, with the frame set at the first base. The germline V gene specifies SGHVS as CDR1 and FNYEAQ as CDR2. Between the V and J ends, shortened by 2 bases and 5 bases respectively, the junction contains 15 bases. The sequenced sample was CD4+ or CD8+ T cells sorted from blood, obtained in a trial of the OX40 agonist ivuxolimab. The clonotype originates from an adult with an advanced solid tumor such as melanoma, head and neck, liver or kidney cancer. This receptor chain uses TRBV7-6 and TRBJ2-5; the D gene is perhaps TRBD1, on 5 matching bases. The DNA sequence is given as TGTGCCAGCAGCTTATTAGTGGGGCGCCCCGAGACCCAGTACTTC. Translated, it reads CASSLLVGRPETQYF.